The 26 T cell receptor beta chains in this list originate from one sample, sequenced in a study of T cells in Graves' hyperthyroidism and ophthalmopathy. RNA transcripts gave rise to amplified TCR beta CDR3 regions. The TCR CDR3 was amplified in a first-round RT-PCR using the HTBI primer set. TCRdb redid the calling of the multiplex PCR reads with MiXCR, one entry per CDR3 protein. The sample has about 640,000 distinct CDR3 sequences, 14% seen once. Sequenced material: blood. Every receptor here comes from a woman in her forties or fifties with Graves' ophthalmopathy.

This clonotype was recorded many times. The chain recombines TRBV2 with TRBJ2-3; 12 nucleotides agree with TRBD2. The CDR3 loop spans 16 amino acids. The V segment lost 6 bases and the J segment 2 bases; nucleotides outside the gene matches: 6. Germline assignment: CDR1 SNHLY and CDR2 FYNNEI. CDR3 in amino acids: CASRPGTSGYTDTQYF. DNA of the CDR3: TGTGCCAGCAGACCAGGGACTAGCGGGTACACAGATACGCAGTATTTT.

This clonotype was seen a few times. This chain uses TRBV27 with TRBJ1-1, with a possible D match to TRBD1 (5 bases). The germline V gene has CDR1 MNHEY and CDR2 SMNVEV (reference sequence). The CDR3 runs to 16 residues. V was clipped by 4 bases and J by 4 bases, with 19 bases between them. CDR3 in DNA: TGTGCCAGCAGTTGGTCGGTTGAGGGGTGGGTCACTGAAGCTTTCTTT. This gives the protein CASSWSVEGWVTEAFF.

This clonotype was picked up many times. One junction end disagrees with the germline gene, perhaps due to a read error. The V call is TRBV7-7, the J call TRBJ2-5; possible D gene TRBD2, 5 bases. The CDR3 totals 15 residues. Looked up from germline, CDR1 is SSHAT and CDR2 is FNYEAQ (reference sequence). This CDR3 reads CASSLSPTRRETQYF. CDR3 nucleotide sequence: TGTGCTAGCAGCTTAAGTCCCACTAGGCGGGAGACCCAGTACTTC. Full variable domain (rest looked up from reference TRBV7-7 and TRBJ2-5): GAGVSQSPRYKVTKRGQDVTLRCDPISSHATLYWYQQALGQGPEFLTYFNYEAQPDKSGLPSDRFSAERPEGSISTLTIQRTEQRDSAMYRCASSLSPTRRETQYFGPGTRLLVL.

This clonotype was seen repeatedly, ten times or more. The V and J genes are TRBV2 and TRBJ1-3; 9 bases line up with TRBD1. V gave up 3 bases and J gave up 3 bases; unmatched junction bases: 3. The V gene's germline CDR1 is SNHLY and CDR2 FYNNEI. This CDR3 is 15 amino acids long. CDR3 residues: CASSDRDRVGNTIYF. CDR3 in DNA: TGTGCCAGCAGTGACCGGGACAGGGTTGGAAACACCATATATTTT.

This clonotype was recorded many times. The J gene is TRBJ2-7, the V gene TRBV28, with TRBD1 as a possible D gene (6 bases). The CDR3 is 16 amino acids. CDR1 is MDHEN and CDR2 is SYDVKM in the germline V gene. V was cut by 5 bases and J by 4 bases, with 21 bases left in between. The CDR3 spells CASSPSIRQVEYEQYF. The DNA of the CDR3 is TGTGCCAGCAGTCCTTCCATTCGACAGGTAGAATACGAGCAGTACTTC.

This clonotype appeared many times. This chain links TRBV6-6 with TRBJ2-7, with a tentative D call TRBD1 (5 bases). The CDR3 covers 12 residues. Germline-derived CDR1 and CDR2 are MNHNY and SVGAGI (reference sequence). Trimming stripped 2 bases from V and 6 bases from J, with 8 bases between. In nucleotides, the CDR3 is TGTGCCAGCAGTTACGGGGCGACCGAGCAGTACTTC. Translating gives CASSYGATEQYF.

This clonotype appeared many times. The chain is built from TRBV3-1 and TRBJ2-3; D might be TRBD1 (6 bases). Trimming took 3 bases from V and 0 from J, leaving 13 bases between them. The CDR3 runs to 16 residues. The germline CDR1 and CDR2 sequences are LGHDT and YNNKEL (reference sequence). The CDR3 here is CASSHRTDSSTDTQYF. The CDR3 DNA reads TGTGCCAGCAGCCACCGGACAGACAGTAGCACAGATACGCAGTATTTT.

Of note for this clonotype: The germline gene is not matched at one end of the junction; a read error may be the cause. The chain links TRBV12-3 or TRBV12-4 to TRBJ1-5; the match to TRBD1 covers 8 bases. The CDR3 covers 18 residues. CDR3: CASSLERADRGVVIPQHF. As DNA, the CDR3 is TGTGCCAGCAGCTTAGAGCGCGCAGACAGGGGTGTGGTTATACCTCAGCATTTT.

At least ten counts were recorded for this clonotype. The gene calls are TRBV29-1 and TRBJ2-3; tentative D call: TRBD2 (5 bases). Trimming removed 4 bases at V and 0 bases at J, with 11 bases between. CDR3 length: 14 residues. Germline values: CDR1 SQVTM, CDR2 ANQGSEA. The CDR3 protein is CSVGRGGSTDTQYF. In DNA form, the CDR3 reads TGCAGCGTTGGGCGTGGCGGGAGCACAGATACGCAGTATTTT.

This clonotype showed up just a few times. The genes are TRBV24-1 and TRBJ2-7; possible D gene TRBD2, 5 bases. V gave up 3 bases and J gave up 6 bases, with 8 bases separating them. This CDR3 spans 12 amino acids. Germline V gives CDR1 KGHDR, CDR2 SFDVKD. CDR3 in DNA: TGTGCCACCAGTGATGTGGGAGTCGAGCAGTACTTC. Protein sequence: CATSDVGVEQYF.

The J gene is TRBJ2-1, the V gene TRBV6-2 or TRBV6-3; 7 bases are shared with TRBD2. CDR1 and CDR2 from the germline V gene are MNHEY and SVGEGT. The CDR3 extends over 17 amino acids. Unmatched junction bases numbered 17, after V lost 4 bases and J lost 8 bases. The CDR3 DNA reads as TGTGCCAGCAGTTTAGGGACTCGTCTAGCGGAAAGCTATGAGCAGTTCTTC. Translation gives CASSLGTRLAESYEQFF.

This clonotype was counted ten times or more. The CDR3 nucleotides read TGTGCCAGCAGCGTAGGGTATCTTAGCAATGAGCAGTTCTTC. The encoded protein is CASSVGYLSNEQFF. This chain uses TRBV9 with TRBJ2-1; no clear D. This CDR3 is 14 amino acids long. The germline V and J ends were trimmed by 0 bases and 6 bases, with 10 bases remaining between them. CDR1 is SGDLS and CDR2 is YYNGEE in the germline V gene.

This clonotype was found a few times. CDR3 sequence reads: CASSVGGGGSYEQYF. The CDR3 nucleotides are TGTGCCAGCAGCGTGGGGGGAGGGGGGTCCTACGAGCAGTACTTC. The chain employs TRBV9 and TRBJ2-7, with TRBD2 as a possible D gene (7 bases). The germline CDR1 and CDR2 sequences are SGDLS and YYNGEE. Between the trimmed V and J ends, which lost 2 bases and 1 base, there was a span of 13 bases. The CDR3 runs to 15 residues.

Many counts were recorded for this clonotype. The chain recombines TRBV7-8 with TRBJ2-7; D gene unclear. Germline CDR1 SGHVS, CDR2 FQNEAQ. Trimming stripped 5 bases from V and 3 bases from J, with 11 bases between. The CDR3 is 13 amino acids. This chain's CDR3 is CASSQTHFYEQYF. The CDR3, as DNA: TGTGCCAGCAGCCAAACTCACTTCTACGAGCAGTACTTC.

This chain joins TRBV24-1 and TRBJ2-7; D perhaps matches TRBD1 (5 bases). The CDR3 consists of 16 residues. The ends were cut back, 2 bases at V and 3 bases at J, with 16 bases in the middle. Germline V gene sequence: CDR1 KGHDR, CDR2 SFDVKD. DNA of the CDR3: TGTGCCACCAGTGATTCGGACACCAGCAGGTACTACGAGCAGTACTTC. This gives the protein CATSDSDTSRYYEQYF.

This clonotype appeared a few times. The genes are TRBV9 and TRBJ2-1, with D perhaps assigned TRBD1 or TRBD2 (5 bases each). V lost 2 bases, J lost 4 bases, and 10 bases lay in between. The CDR3 length is 14 residues. Germline CDR1 is SGDLS and CDR2 is YYNGEE. CDR3 nucleotides: TGTGCCAGCAGCGTCCGGGACCAATACAATGAGCAGTTCTTC. It yields the protein CASSVRDQYNEQFF.

This clonotype appeared many times. The rearrangement links TRBV18 to TRBJ2-1; maybe TRBD2 (5 bases). Per the germline V gene, CDR1 is KGHSH and CDR2 is LQKENI. Trimming took off 3 bases at V and 7 bases at J, with 19 bases between the two ends. The CDR3 length is 16 residues. The CDR3 nucleotides are TGTGCCAGCTCACCTTACCTAGCTTATCCGGGTAATGAGCAGTTCTTC. Its translation: CASSPYLAYPGNEQFF.

This clonotype showed up just a few times. The chain joins TRBV7-2 to TRBJ2-7; weak D call: TRBD2 (6 bases). The germline V and J ends were trimmed by 1 base and 4 bases, with 14 bases remaining between them. The length of the CDR3 is 15 residues. Looked up from germline, CDR1 is SGHTA and CDR2 is FQGNSA. The CDR3 here is CASSLVGGIYYEQYF. The CDR3, as DNA: TGTGCCAGCAGCTTAGTGGGCGGGATCTATTACGAGCAGTACTTC.

The chain employs TRBV7-9 and TRBJ2-7; no reliable D call. Trimming took off 5 bases at V and 1 base at J, with 9 bases between the two ends. There are 13 residues in the CDR3. Germline CDR1 and CDR2: SEHNR and FQNEAQ (reference sequence). The CDR3 reads CASSKVGSYEQYF. CDR3 coding DNA: TGTGCCAGCAGCAAAGTAGGGTCCTACGAGCAGTACTTC.

The J gene is TRBJ2-5, the V gene TRBV5-1; 15 bases match TRBD2. This CDR3 comprises 20 residues. CDR1 is SGHRS and CDR2 is YFSETQ in the germline V gene. Unmatched junction bases numbered 18, after V lost 5 bases and J lost 4 bases. The CDR3 here is CASSRGTSGRKESPPETQYF. The CDR3 DNA sequence: TGCGCCAGCAGTCGGGGGACTAGCGGGAGGAAGGAGAGCCCTCCAGAGACCCAGTACTTC.

The gene calls are TRBV28 and TRBJ2-1; 10 bases line up with TRBD1. Germline CDR1 and CDR2: MDHEN and SYDVKM. This CDR3 is built from 14 residues. The V segment lost 7 bases and the J segment 2 bases; nucleotides outside the gene matches: 2. In nucleotides, the CDR3 is TGTGCCAGCATAGACAGGGGGCCCTACAATGAGCAGTTCTTC. Protein: CASIDRGPYNEQFF.

This clonotype was counted at least ten times. The chain links TRBV7-2 to TRBJ1-2; D may be TRBD1 (5 bases). There are 14 residues in the CDR3. Germline V CDR1 and CDR2: SGHTA, FQGNSA. The germline V and J ends were trimmed by 1 base and 5 bases, with 11 bases remaining between them. The CDR3 region has the DNA TGTGCCAGCAGCTTAGGGGGCTTCGGTTATGGCTACACCTTC. This codes for CASSLGGFGYGYTF. Combining the CDR3 with reference TRBV7-2 and TRBJ1-2 gives the whole variable domain GAGVSQSPSNKVTEKGKDVELRCDPISGHTALYWYRQSLGQGLEFLIYFQGNSAPDKSGLPSDRFSAERTGGSVSTLTIQRTQQEDSAVYLCASSLGGFGYGYTFGSGTRLTVV.

This clonotype was recorded many times. The V gene is TRBV20-1, the J gene TRBJ2-1; possible D gene TRBD1, 5 bases. CDR1 DFQATT and CDR2 SNEGSKA come from the germline V gene (reference sequence). V dropped 5 bases and J dropped 6 bases, with 17 bases sitting between them. The CDR3 sequence is 14 residues long. CDR3 coding DNA: TGCAGTGCTTTAAAGGGGCCTCCCTCCAATGAGCAGTTCTTC. Its translation: CSALKGPPSNEQFF.

At least ten counts were recorded for this clonotype. The chain recombines TRBV28 with TRBJ1-2; weak D call: TRBD1 (5 bases). CDR3 length: 13 amino acids. V gave up 3 bases and J gave up 4 bases, with 9 bases separating them. Germline values: CDR1 MDHEN, CDR2 SYDVKM. This CDR3 is CASSFTGLYGYTF. DNA for the CDR3: TGTGCCAGCAGTTTTACGGGGCTCTATGGCTACACCTTC.

This clonotype was counted many times. This chain uses TRBV12-3 or TRBV12-4 with TRBJ2-2, with D tentatively TRBD2 (6 bases). The CDR3 covers 15 residues. V was cut by 1 base and J by 6 bases, with 12 bases left in between. CDR3 in amino acids: CASSLVREPAGELFF. Written as DNA, the CDR3 is TGTGCCAGCAGTTTAGTCCGGGAGCCCGCCGGGGAGCTGTTTTTT.

This clonotype showed up just a few times. V and J are TRBV9 and TRBJ1-5; D ambiguous. V was shortened by 0 bases and J by 3 bases, with 7 bases between the two germline ends. Germline assignment: CDR1 SGDLS and CDR2 YYNGEE. The CDR3 contains 14 residues. CDR3 loop: CASSVGGNNQPQHF. Here the CDR3 DNA reads TGTGCCAGCAGCGTAGGTGGAAACAATCAGCCCCAGCATTTT.